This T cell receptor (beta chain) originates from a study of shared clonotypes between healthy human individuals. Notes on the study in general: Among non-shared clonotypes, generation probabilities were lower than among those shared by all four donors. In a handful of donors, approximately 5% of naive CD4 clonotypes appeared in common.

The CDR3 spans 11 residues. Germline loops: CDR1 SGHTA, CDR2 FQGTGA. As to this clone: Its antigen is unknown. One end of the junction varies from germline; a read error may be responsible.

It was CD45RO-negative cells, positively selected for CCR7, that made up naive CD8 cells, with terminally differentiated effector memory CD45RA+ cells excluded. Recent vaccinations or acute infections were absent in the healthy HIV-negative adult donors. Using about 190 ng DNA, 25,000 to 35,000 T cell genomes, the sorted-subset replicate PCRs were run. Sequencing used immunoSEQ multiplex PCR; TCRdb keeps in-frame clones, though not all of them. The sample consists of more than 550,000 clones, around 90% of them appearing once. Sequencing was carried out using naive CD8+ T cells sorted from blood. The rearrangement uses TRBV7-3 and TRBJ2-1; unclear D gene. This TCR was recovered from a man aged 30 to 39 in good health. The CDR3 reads CASSDYTEQFF. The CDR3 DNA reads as TGTGCCAGCAGCGATTACACTGAGCAGTTCTTC.